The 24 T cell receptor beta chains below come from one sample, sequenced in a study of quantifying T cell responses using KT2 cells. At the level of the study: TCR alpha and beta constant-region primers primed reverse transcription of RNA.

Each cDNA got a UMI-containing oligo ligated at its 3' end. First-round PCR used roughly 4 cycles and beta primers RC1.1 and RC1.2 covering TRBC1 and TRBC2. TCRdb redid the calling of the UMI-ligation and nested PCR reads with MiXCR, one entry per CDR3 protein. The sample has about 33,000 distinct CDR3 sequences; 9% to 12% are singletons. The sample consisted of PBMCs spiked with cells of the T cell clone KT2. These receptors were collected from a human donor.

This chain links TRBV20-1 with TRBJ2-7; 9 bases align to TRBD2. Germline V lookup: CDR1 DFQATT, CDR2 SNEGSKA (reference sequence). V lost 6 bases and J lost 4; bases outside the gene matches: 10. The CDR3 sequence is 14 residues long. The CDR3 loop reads CSAPSKTSGYEQYF. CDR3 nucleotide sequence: TGCAGTGCACCGTCAAAGACTAGCGGTTACGAGCAGTACTTC.

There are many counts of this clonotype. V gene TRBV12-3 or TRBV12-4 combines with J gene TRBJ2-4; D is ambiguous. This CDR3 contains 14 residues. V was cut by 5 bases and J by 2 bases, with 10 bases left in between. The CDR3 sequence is CASSPRVTKNIQYF. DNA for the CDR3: TGTGCCAGCAGTCCCCGGGTCACCAAAAACATTCAGTACTTC.

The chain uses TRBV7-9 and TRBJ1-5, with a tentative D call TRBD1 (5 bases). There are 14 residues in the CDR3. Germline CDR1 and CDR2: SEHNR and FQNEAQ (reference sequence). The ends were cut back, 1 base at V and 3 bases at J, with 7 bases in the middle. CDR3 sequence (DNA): TGTGCCAGCAGCTTAGGGGACTCCAATCAGCCCCAGCATTTT. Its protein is CASSLGDSNQPQHF. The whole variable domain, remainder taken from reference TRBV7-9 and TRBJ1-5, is DTGVSQNPRHKITKRGQNVTFRCDPISEHNRLYWYRQTLGQGPEFLTYFQNEAQLEKSRLLSDRFSAERPKGSFSTLEIQRTEQGDSAMYLCASSLGDSNQPQHFGDGTRLSIL.

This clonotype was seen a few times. The CDR3 nucleotides read TGTGCCAGCAGTTTAACAGGATCGAACACTGAAGCTTTCTTT. It codes for CASSLTGSNTEAFF. The chain is built from TRBV12-3 or TRBV12-4 and TRBJ1-1, with D maybe TRBD1 (5 bases). The CDR3 spans 14 residues. The V and J ends lost 2 bases and 1 base respectively, with 8 bases between them.

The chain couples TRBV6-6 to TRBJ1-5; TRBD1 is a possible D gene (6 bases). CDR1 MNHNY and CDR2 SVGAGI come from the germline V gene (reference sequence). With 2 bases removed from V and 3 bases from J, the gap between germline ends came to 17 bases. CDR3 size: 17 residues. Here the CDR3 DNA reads TGTGCCAGCAGTTACACGTCAAGAGGACAGCCCAATCAGCCCCAGCATTTT. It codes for CASSYTSRGQPNQPQHF.

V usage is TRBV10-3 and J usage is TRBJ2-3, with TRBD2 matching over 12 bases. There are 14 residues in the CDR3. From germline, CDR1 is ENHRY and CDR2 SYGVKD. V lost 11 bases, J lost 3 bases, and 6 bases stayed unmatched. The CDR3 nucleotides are TGTGCCTCTCGACTAGCGGGAGAGACAGATACGCAGTATTTT. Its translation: CASRLAGETDTQYF.

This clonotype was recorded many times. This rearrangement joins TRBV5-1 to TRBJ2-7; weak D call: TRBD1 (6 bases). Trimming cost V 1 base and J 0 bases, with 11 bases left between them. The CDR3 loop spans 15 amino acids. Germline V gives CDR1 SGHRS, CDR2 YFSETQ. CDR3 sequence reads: CASSLLPDSSYEQYF. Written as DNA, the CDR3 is TGCGCCAGCAGCTTGCTTCCGGACAGCTCCTACGAGCAGTACTTC.

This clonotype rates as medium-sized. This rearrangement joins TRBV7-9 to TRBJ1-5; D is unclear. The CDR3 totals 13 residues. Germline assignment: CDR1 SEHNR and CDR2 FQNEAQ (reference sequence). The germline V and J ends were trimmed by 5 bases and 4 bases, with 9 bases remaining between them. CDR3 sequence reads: CASSPQSNQPQHF. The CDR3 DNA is TGTGCCAGCAGCCCTCAGAGTAATCAGCCCCAGCATTTT.

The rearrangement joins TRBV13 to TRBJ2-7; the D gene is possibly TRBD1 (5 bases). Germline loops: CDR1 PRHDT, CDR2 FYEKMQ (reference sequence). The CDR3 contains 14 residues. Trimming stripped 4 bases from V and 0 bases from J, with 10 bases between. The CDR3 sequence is CASSSRGSSYEQYF. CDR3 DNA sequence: TGTGCCAGCAGCTCAAGGGGCAGCTCCTACGAGCAGTACTTC.

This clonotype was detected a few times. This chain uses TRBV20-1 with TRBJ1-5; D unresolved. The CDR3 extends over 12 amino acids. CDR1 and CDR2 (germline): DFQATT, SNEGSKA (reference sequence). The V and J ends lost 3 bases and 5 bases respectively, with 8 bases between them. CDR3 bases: TGCAGTGCTAGTGAAGAGGATCAGCCCCAGCATTTT. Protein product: CSASEEDQPQHF.

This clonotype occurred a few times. In DNA form, the CDR3 reads TGTGCCATCACTGGACGGAATGCCGATTTAGCCAAAAACATTCAGTACTTC. Residues: CAITGRNADLAKNIQYF. The rearrangement joins TRBV10-3 to TRBJ2-4; D is unclear. This CDR3 is built from 17 residues. CDR1 and CDR2 from the germline V gene are ENHRY and SYGVKD. Trimming removed 7 bases at V and 0 bases at J, with 19 bases between.

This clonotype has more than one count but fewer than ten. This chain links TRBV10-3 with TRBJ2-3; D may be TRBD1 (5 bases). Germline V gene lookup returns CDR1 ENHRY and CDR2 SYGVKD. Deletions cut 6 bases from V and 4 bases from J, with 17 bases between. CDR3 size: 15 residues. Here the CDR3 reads CAIRVRDLGPDTQYF. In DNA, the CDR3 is TGTGCCATCAGGGTCAGGGATTTAGGGCCAGATACGCAGTATTTT.

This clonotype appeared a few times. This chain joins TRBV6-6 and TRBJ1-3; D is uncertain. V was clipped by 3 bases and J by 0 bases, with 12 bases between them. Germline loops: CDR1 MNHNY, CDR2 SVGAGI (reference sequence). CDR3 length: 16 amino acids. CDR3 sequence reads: CASSYAALSSGNTIYF. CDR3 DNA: TGTGCCAGCAGTTATGCTGCCTTAAGCTCTGGAAACACCATATATTTT.

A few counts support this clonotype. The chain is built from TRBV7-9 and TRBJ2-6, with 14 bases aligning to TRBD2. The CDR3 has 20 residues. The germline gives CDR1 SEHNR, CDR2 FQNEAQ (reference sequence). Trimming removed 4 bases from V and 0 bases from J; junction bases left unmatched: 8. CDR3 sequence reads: CASSSRRTSGGPSGANVLTF. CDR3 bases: TGTGCCAGCAGCTCTCGCCGGACTAGCGGGGGGCCCTCTGGGGCCAACGTCCTGACTTTC.

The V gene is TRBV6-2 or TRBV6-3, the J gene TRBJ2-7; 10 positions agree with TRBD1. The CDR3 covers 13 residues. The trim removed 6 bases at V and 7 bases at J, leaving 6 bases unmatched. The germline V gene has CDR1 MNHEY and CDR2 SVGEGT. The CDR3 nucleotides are TGTGCCAGCAGAGGGACAGGGGAGGCTGAGCAGTACTTC. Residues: CASRGTGEAEQYF.

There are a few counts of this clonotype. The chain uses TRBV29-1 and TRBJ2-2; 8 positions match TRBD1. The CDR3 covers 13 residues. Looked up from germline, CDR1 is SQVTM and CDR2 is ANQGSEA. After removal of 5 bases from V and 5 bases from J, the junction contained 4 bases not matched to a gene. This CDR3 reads CSVRQGSTGELFF. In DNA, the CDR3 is TGCAGCGTTCGACAGGGGAGTACCGGGGAGCTGTTTTTT.

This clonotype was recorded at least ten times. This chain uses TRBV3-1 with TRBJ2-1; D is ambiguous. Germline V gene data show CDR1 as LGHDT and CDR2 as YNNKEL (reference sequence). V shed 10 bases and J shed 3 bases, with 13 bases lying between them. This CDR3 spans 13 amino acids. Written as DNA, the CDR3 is TGTGCCACGGCCTTGACTGGCTACAATGAGCAGTTCTTC. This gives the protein CATALTGYNEQFF.

CDR3 coding DNA: TGTGCCAGCAGTTACCAAGACAGGGGGAGTTGCCACGAGCAGTACTTC. As protein: CASSYQDRGSCHEQYF. This chain uses TRBV6-9 with TRBJ2-7, with TRBD1 identical over 9 bases. J was trimmed by 5 bases and V by 3 bases; bases with no gene match: 11. Germline V lookup: CDR1 MNHGY, CDR2 SVAAGI. This CDR3 comprises 16 residues.

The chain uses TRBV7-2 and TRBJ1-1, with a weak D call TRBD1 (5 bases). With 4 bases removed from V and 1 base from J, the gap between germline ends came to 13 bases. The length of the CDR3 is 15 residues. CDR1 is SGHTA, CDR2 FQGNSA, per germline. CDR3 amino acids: CASSSHRKGNTEAFF. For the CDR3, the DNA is TGTGCCAGCAGCTCCCACAGGAAAGGGAACACTGAAGCTTTCTTT.

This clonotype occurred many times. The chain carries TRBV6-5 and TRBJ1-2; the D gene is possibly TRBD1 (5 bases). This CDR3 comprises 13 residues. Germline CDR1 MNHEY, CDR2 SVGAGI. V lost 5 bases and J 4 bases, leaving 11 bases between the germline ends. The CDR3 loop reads CASSPQGTYGYTF. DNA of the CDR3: TGTGCCAGCAGTCCCCAGGGTACCTATGGCTACACCTTC.

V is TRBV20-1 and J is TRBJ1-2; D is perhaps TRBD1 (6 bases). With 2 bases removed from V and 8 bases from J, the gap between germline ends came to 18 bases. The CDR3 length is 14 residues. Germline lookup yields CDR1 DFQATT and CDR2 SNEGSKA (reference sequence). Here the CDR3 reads CSARPIEGQRGYTF. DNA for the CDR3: TGCAGTGCTAGACCGATAGAGGGACAAAGGGGCTACACCTTC.

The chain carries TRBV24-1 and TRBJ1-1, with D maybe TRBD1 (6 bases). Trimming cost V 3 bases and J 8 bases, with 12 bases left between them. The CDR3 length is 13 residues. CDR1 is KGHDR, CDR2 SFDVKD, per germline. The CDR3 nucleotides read TGTGCCACCAGTGATGACGACAGGAAAGAAGCTTTCTTT. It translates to CATSDDDRKEAFF.

This chain's CDR3 is CASSTGRYSPLHF. The CDR3 DNA reads TGTGCCAGCAGCACAGGGAGGTATTCACCCCTCCACTTT. V usage is TRBV7-9 and J usage is TRBJ1-6; tentative D call: TRBD1 (6 bases). Germline lookup yields CDR1 SEHNR and CDR2 FQNEAQ (reference sequence). V lost 5 bases, J lost 8 bases, and 10 bases lay in between. This CDR3 contains 13 residues.

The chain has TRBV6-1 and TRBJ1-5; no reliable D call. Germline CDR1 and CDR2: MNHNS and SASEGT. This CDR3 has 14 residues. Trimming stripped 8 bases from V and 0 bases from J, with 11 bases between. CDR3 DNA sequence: TGTGCCAGCGCGGCGGGGTATAGCAATCAGCCCCAGCATTTT. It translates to CASAAGYSNQPQHF.